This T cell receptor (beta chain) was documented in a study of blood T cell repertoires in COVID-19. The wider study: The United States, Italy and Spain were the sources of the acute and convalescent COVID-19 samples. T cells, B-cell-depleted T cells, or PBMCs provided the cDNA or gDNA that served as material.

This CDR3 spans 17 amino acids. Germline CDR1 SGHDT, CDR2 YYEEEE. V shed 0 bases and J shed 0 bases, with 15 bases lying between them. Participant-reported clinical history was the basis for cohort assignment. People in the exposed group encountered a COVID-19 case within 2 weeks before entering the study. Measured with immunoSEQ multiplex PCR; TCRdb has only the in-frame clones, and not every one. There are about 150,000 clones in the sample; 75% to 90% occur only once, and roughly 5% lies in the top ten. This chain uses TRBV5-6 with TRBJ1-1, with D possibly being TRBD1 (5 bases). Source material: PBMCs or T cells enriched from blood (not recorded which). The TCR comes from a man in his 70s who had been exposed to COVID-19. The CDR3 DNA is TGTGCCAGCAGCTTGGGTTGGGGCAGCATCATGAACACTGAAGCTTTCTTT. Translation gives CASSLGWGSIMNTEAFF.